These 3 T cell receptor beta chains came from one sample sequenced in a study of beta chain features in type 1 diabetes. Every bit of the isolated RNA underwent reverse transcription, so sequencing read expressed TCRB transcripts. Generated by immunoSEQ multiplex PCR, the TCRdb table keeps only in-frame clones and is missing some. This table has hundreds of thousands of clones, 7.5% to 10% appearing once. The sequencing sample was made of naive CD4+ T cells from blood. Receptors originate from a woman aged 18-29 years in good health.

The DNA for the CDR3 is TGCGCCAGCAGTGAGATCGTCAGAGGCACTGAAGCTTTCTTT. This translates into CASSEIVRGTEAFF. The gene calls are TRBV10-2 and TRBJ1-1; D gene ambiguous. The CDR3 is 14 residues long. V lost 2 bases, J lost 4 bases, and 11 bases lay in between. CDR1 is WSHSY, CDR2 SAAADI, per germline.

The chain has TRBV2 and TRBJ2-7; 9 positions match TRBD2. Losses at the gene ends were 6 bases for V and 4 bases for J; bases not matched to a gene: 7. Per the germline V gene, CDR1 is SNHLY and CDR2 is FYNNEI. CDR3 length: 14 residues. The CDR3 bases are TGTGCCAGCAGAGTAGCGGGAGCGGAATACGAGCAGTACTTC. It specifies CASRVAGAEYEQYF.

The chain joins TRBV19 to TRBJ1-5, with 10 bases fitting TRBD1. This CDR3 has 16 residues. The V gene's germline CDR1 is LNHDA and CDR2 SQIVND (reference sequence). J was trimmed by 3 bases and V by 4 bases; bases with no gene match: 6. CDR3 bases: TGTGCCAGTAGTAACCCCGGGACAGGGGACAATCAGCCCCAGCATTTT. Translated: CASSNPGTGDNQPQHF.